One sample yielded the 24 T cell receptor beta chains listed below, sequenced in a study of blood T cells in healthy people across ages. The authors ran a second PCR of roughly 6 to 12 cycles using a sample-barcoded 5' primer and a J-beta primer mix. MiXCR, run by TCRdb on the 5' RACE reads, gives a single entry per CDR3 protein. The repertoire holds about 1.1 million distinct CDR3 sequences, with roughly two fifths as singletons. The sequenced sample consisted of blood. These receptors were collected from a man aged 18 to 29 in good health.

V gene TRBV5-5 combines with J gene TRBJ1-5; 7 bases align to TRBD1. V dropped 3 bases and J dropped 4; count of bases not matched to a gene: 4. The CDR3 has 14 amino acids. Per the germline V gene, CDR1 is SGHKS and CDR2 is YYEKEE (reference sequence). Written as DNA, the CDR3 is TGTGCCAGCAGCTGGGGACAGCTTAATCAGCCCCAGCATTTT. Protein product: CASSWGQLNQPQHF.

The chain couples TRBV7-2 to TRBJ1-2; D gene ambiguous. The CDR3 is 15 amino acids. Trimming stripped 2 bases from V and 4 bases from J, with 14 bases between. CDR1 and CDR2 from the germline V gene are SGHTA and FQGNSA. The CDR3 spells CASSLNRLPAYGYTF. The CDR3 nucleotides are TGTGCCAGCAGCTTAAATCGTTTGCCAGCCTATGGCTACACCTTC.

The gene calls are TRBV2 and TRBJ1-2; no clear D. CDR1 and CDR2 from the germline V gene are SNHLY and FYNNEI. Trimming shortened V by 6 bases and J by 6 bases, and 14 bases separated the two germline ends. The CDR3 contains 13 residues. In DNA, the CDR3 is TGTGCCAGCAGCCTAACAGTGTTAGATGGCTACACCTTC. Its translation: CASSLTVLDGYTF.

This clonotype was counted a few times. This rearrangement joins TRBV10-3 to TRBJ1-2, with D perhaps matching TRBD1 (6 bases). The CDR3 totals 14 residues. V was trimmed by 4 bases and J by 8 bases, leaving 17 bases between them. Germline V gives CDR1 ENHRY, CDR2 SYGVKD. The chain's CDR3 is CAISAQAKGGGYTF. CDR3 bases: TGTGCCATCAGTGCCCAGGCAAAGGGGGGCGGCTACACCTTC.

This clonotype was seen only a few times. The chain has TRBV6-5 and TRBJ1-1, with D possibly being TRBD1 (6 bases). Germline V lookup: CDR1 MNHEY, CDR2 SVGAGI. V was shortened by 7 bases and J by 0 bases, with 9 bases between the two germline ends. This CDR3 region has 13 residues. The CDR3 region has the DNA TGTGCCAGCAAGAGGGGGGTGAACACTGAAGCTTTCTTT. Amino acids: CASKRGVNTEAFF.

This chain links TRBV12-3 or TRBV12-4 with TRBJ2-7; D may match TRBD1 or TRBD2 (5 bases each). The germline V and J ends were trimmed by 1 base and 2 bases, with 12 bases remaining between them. This CDR3 has 15 amino acids. The CDR3 region is CASSLVARDPYEQYF. The CDR3 bases are TGTGCCAGCAGTTTAGTCGCCAGGGACCCCTACGAGCAGTACTTC.

This chain links TRBV4-3 with TRBJ1-1, with D perhaps TRBD1 (5 bases). This CDR3 has 14 residues. Trimming took off 0 bases at V and 3 bases at J, with 8 bases between the two ends. Germline loops: CDR1 LGHNA, CDR2 YSLEER. The DNA for the CDR3 is TGCGCCAGCAGCCAAGAAGGGACCTACACTGAAGCTTTCTTT. Amino acids: CASSQEGTYTEAFF.

This clonotype was seen a few times. The chain uses TRBV29-1 and TRBJ1-2; 7 bases agree with TRBD1. Trimming removed 7 bases from V and 7 bases from J; junction bases left unmatched: 12. CDR3 length: 13 residues. Germline-derived CDR1 and CDR2 are SQVTM and ANQGSEA. The CDR3: CSARDTGVPGYTF. CDR3 sequence (DNA): TGCAGCGCCAGAGACACAGGGGTCCCTGGCTACACCTTC.

The rearrangement joins TRBV12-3 or TRBV12-4 to TRBJ2-3; the D gene is possibly TRBD2 (7 bases). The V end was cut by 2 bases, the J end by 13 bases, with 19 bases between. The CDR3 is 14 amino acids. CDR3 amino acids: CASSLRGGPDMEYF. CDR3 DNA sequence: TGTGCCAGCAGTTTAAGGGGGGGCCCAGATATGGAGTATTTT.

This clonotype was detected ten times or more. The V call is TRBV7-2, the J call TRBJ2-3; 7 positions match TRBD1. CDR1 is SGHTA and CDR2 is FQGNSA in the germline V gene. The length of the CDR3 is 15 residues. V was pared by 4 bases and J by 1 base, with 5 bases of the junction left unmatched. CDR3 amino acids: CASSSWGQRTDTQYF. In DNA, the CDR3 is TGTGCCAGCAGCTCATGGGGACAGCGCACAGATACGCAGTATTTT.

This clonotype was picked up a small number of times. The junction shows a germline mismatch at one end, possibly a read error. The chain recombines TRBV27 with TRBJ1-1; D possibly corresponds to TRBD1 (5 bases). CDR3 length: 16 residues. Per germline, CDR1 MNHEY and CDR2 SMNVEV (reference sequence). The CDR3 DNA follows: TGTGCCAGCACAGCCTCGACAGCTAACATGAACACTGAGGCTTTCTTT. It codes for CASTASTANMNTEAFF.

This rearrangement joins TRBV12-3 or TRBV12-4 to TRBJ2-1; tentative D call: TRBD2 (5 bases). CDR3 length equals 10 residues. V dropped 6 bases and J dropped 9 bases, with 6 bases sitting between them. The CDR3 DNA sequence: TGTGCCAGCAGAGGGAGTGAGCAGTTCTTC. It is translated as CASRGSEQFF.

Only a few counts were recorded for this clonotype. The chain employs TRBV12-3 or TRBV12-4 and TRBJ1-1; the D is unclear. CDR3 length equals 15 residues. The V gene lost 5 bases and the J gene lost 2 bases, with 15 bases spanning the gap. The CDR3 spells CASSRESGRNTEAFF. The CDR3 bases are TGTGCCAGCAGTCGTGAATCGGGCCGCAACACTGAAGCTTTCTTT.

This clonotype has a count of ten or more. The genes are TRBV15 and TRBJ2-4; the D gene is possibly TRBD1 (5 bases). Deletions cut 5 bases from V and 1 base from J, with 18 bases between. Germline assignment: CDR1 LNHNV and CDR2 YYDKDF (reference sequence). There are 17 residues in the CDR3. CDR3 in DNA: TGTGCCACCAGCCCTCTCAGGGTGGGTAACGCCAAAAACATTCAGTACTTC. Translation gives CATSPLRVGNAKNIQYF. Drawing the rest from reference TRBV15 and TRBJ2-4, the complete variable domain is DAMVIQNPRYQVTQFGKPVTLSCSQTLNHNVMYWYQQKSSQAPKLLFHYYDKDFNNEADTPDNFQSRRPNTSFCFLDIRSPGLGDTAMYLCATSPLRVGNAKNIQYFGAGTRLSVL.

This clonotype was counted at least ten times. The chain links TRBV7-9 to TRBJ2-3; D ambiguous. Trimming pared 2 bases from V and 2 bases from J, leaving 8 bases between. Germline CDR1 reads SEHNR; CDR2 reads FQNEAQ (reference sequence). The CDR3 is made up of 14 amino acids. The CDR3 loop is CASSLPDHTDTQYF. Written as DNA, the CDR3 is TGTGCCAGCAGCTTACCAGACCACACAGATACGCAGTATTTT.

The J gene is TRBJ2-7, the V gene TRBV20-1, with 7 nucleotides matching TRBD1. Germline CDR1 reads DFQATT; CDR2 reads SNEGSKA (reference sequence). The CDR3 is made up of 16 amino acids. The ends lost 0 bases at V and 0 bases at J; junction bases unmatched: 8. In DNA, the CDR3 is TGCAGTGCTAGAGAGACGACAGGGTCCTTCTCCTACGAGCAGTACTTC. It specifies CSARETTGSFSYEQYF.

This clonotype has ten or more counts. The chain couples TRBV4-2 to TRBJ1-5; D unresolved. CDR3 length: 15 amino acids. Trimming pared 0 bases from V and 11 bases from J, leaving 17 bases between. Germline V gives CDR1 LGHNA, CDR2 YNFKEQ. CDR3 region: CASSQEAAPLYTQHF. The CDR3 DNA sequence: TGTGCCAGCAGCCAAGAGGCGGCACCTCTCTATACCCAGCATTTT.

This chain joins TRBV29-1 and TRBJ1-2; D is undetermined. Trimming pared 6 bases from V and 0 bases from J, leaving 14 bases between. The germline gives CDR1 SQVTM, CDR2 ANQGSEA. The CDR3 runs 14 residues. CDR3 sequence reads: CSVMDGIANYGYTF. CDR3 nucleotides: TGCAGCGTGATGGACGGAATAGCTAACTATGGCTACACCTTC.

This chain connects TRBV5-1 to TRBJ2-3, with D perhaps assigned TRBD1 or TRBD2 (5 bases each). This CDR3 has 14 amino acids. Trimming shortened V by 4 bases and J by 2 bases, and 11 bases separated the two germline ends. Germline assignment: CDR1 SGHRS and CDR2 YFSETQ. The CDR3 nucleotides are TGCGCCAGCAGCGAGGGGATACCCACAGATACGCAGTATTTT. This gives the protein CASSEGIPTDTQYF.

The rearrangement links TRBV20-1 to TRBJ2-1, with 12 bases lining up with TRBD2. The junction had 11 bases not matched to a gene; V was cut back by 5 bases and J by 0 bases. Germline CDR1 reads DFQATT; CDR2 reads SNEGSKA (reference sequence). CDR3 size: 18 residues. CDR3 nucleotides: TGCAGTGCTTCAACTAGCGGGGGGACTATTGACTCCTACAATGAGCAGTTCTTC. It translates to CSASTSGGTIDSYNEQFF.

The chain uses TRBV20-1 and TRBJ2-1, with D perhaps given as TRBD1 or TRBD2 (5 bases each). The CDR3 totals 12 residues. V gave up 6 bases and J gave up 3 bases, with 9 bases separating them. Germline assignment: CDR1 DFQATT and CDR2 SNEGSKA (reference sequence). The CDR3: CSALGDYNEQFF. The CDR3 coding sequence is TGCAGTGCCCTGGGGGACTACAATGAGCAGTTCTTC.

As concerns this clonotype: Just one base apart from a much larger clone, this may be a read error. The rearrangement uses TRBV12-3 or TRBV12-4 and TRBJ1-2, with 8 bases fitting TRBD1. The V segment lost 5 bases and the J segment 0 bases; nucleotides outside the gene matches: 11. The CDR3 length is 17 residues. CDR3: CASSPRTGPHSNYGYTF. DNA for the CDR3: TGTGCCAGCAGTCCTAGGACAGGGCCCCACTCTAACTATGGCTACACCTTC.

The J gene is TRBJ2-5, the V gene TRBV20-1; 11 nucleotides agree with TRBD2. The J segment lost 11 bases and the V segment lost 6 bases, leaving 17 bases of the junction unmatched. This CDR3 contains 15 residues. Germline V gene sequence: CDR1 DFQATT, CDR2 SNEGSKA (reference sequence). In DNA, the CDR3 is TGCAGTGCGCCAGCGGGACTAGCGGCATACAAGGAGCAGTACTTC. This encodes CSAPAGLAAYKEQYF.

V and J are TRBV6-5 and TRBJ1-2; TRBD1 is a possible D gene (5 bases). Germline loops: CDR1 MNHEY, CDR2 SVGAGI. This CDR3 is built from 14 residues. The V and J ends lost 0 bases and 4 bases respectively, with 9 bases between them. The CDR3 nucleotides read TGTGCCAGCAGTTACTCCGAGGGGACCTATGGCTACACCTTC. This gives the protein CASSYSEGTYGYTF.